This TCR beta chain stems from a study of technical replicates of blood from several donors. Germline trimming cut 5 bases from V and 10 bases from J; bases unmatched to any gene: 12. From germline, CDR1 is SGHRS and CDR2 YFSETQ. CDR3 size: 15 residues. Here immunoSEQ multiplex PCR was the method, and the copy in TCRdb shows in-frame clones only, minus some. The data contain approximately 76,000 clones, over 75% of them singletons. The sample comprised T cells isolated from PBMCs. J is TRBJ1-6 and V is TRBV5-1, with 7 bases lining up with TRBD1. This TCR was sampled from a human donor in good health. CDR3 bases: TGCGCCAGCAGTCCAACCACAACAGGGGACTCACCCCTCCACTTT. Translating it yields CASSPTTTGDSPLHF.